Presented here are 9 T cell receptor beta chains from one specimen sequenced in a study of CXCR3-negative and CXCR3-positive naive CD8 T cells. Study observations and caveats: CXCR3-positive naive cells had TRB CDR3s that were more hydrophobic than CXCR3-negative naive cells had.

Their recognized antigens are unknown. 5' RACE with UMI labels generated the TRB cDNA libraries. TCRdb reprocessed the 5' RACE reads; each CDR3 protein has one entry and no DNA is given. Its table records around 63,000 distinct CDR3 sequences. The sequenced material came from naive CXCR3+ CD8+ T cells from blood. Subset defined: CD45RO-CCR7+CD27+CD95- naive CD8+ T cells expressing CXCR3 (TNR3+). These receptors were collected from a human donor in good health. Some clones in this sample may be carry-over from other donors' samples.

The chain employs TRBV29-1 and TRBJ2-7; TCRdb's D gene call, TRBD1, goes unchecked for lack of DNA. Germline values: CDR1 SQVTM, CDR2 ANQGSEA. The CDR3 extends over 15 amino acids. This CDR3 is CSVEGGQGVTYEQYF.

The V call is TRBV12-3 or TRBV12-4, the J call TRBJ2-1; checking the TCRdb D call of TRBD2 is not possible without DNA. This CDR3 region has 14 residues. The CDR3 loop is CASSFGGGVNEQFF.

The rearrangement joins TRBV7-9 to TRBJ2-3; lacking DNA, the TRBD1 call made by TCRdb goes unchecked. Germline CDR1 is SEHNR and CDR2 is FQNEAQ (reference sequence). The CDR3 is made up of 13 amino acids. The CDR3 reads CASSSGQRDTQYF.

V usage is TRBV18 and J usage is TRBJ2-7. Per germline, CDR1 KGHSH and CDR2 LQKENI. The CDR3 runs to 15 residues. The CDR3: CASSPSRTVVYEQYF.

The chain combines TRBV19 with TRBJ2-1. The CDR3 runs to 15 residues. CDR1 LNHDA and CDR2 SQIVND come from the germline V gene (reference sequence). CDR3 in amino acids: CASSLAGSAYNEQFF.

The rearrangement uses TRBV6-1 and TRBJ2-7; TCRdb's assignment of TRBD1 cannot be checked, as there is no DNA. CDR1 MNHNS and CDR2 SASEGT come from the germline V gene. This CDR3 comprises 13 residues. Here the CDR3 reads CASCVAGSYEQYF.

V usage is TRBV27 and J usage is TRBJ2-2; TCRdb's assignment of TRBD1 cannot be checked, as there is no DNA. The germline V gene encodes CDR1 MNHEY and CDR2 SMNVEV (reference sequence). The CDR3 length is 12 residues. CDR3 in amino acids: CASSRQHGELFF.

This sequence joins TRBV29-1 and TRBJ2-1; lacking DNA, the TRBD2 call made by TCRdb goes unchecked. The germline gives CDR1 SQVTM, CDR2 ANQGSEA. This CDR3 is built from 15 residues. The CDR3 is CSLLGTSGGFDEQFF.

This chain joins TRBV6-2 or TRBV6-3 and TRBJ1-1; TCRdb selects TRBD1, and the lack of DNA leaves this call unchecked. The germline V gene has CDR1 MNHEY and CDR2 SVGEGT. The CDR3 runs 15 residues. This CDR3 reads CASSYSMTGNTEAFF.